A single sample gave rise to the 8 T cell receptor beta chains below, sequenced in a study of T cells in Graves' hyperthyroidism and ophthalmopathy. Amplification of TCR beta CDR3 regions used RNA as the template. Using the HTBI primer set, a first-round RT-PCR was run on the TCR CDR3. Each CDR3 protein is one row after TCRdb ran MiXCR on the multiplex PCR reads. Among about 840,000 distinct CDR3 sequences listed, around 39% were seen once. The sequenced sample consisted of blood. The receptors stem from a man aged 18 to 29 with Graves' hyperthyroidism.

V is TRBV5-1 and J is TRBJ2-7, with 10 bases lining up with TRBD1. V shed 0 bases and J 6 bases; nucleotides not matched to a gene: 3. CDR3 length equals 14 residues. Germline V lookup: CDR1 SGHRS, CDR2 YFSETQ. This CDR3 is CASSLEGTGVEQYF. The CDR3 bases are TGCGCCAGCAGCTTGGAAGGGACAGGGGTCGAGCAGTACTTC.

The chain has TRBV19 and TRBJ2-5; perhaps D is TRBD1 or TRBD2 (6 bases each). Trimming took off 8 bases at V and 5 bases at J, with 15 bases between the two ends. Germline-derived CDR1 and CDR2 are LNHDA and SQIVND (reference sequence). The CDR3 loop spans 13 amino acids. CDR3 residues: CASATGRRETQYF. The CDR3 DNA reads TGTGCCAGTGCAACAGGGAGGAGGGAGACCCAGTACTTC.

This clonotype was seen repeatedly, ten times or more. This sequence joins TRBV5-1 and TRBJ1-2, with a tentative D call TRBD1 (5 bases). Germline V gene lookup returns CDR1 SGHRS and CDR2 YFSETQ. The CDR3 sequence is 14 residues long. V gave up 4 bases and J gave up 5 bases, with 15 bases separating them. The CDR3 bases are TGCGCCAGCAGCACTGGGGACGGACGATATGGCTACACCTTC. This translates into CASSTGDGRYGYTF. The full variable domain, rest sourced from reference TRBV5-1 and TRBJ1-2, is KAGVTQTPRYLIKTRGQQVTLSCSPISGHRSVSWYQQTPGQGLQFLFEYFSETQRNKGNFPGRFSGRQFSNSRSEMNVSTLELGDSALYLCASSTGDGRYGYTFGSGTRLTVV.

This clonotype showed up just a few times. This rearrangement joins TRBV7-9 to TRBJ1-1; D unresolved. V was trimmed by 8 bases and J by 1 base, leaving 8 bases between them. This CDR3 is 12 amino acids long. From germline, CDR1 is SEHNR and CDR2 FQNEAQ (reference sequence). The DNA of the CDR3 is TGTGCCAGCGCAGCACAGAACACTGAAGCTTTCTTT. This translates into CASAAQNTEAFF.

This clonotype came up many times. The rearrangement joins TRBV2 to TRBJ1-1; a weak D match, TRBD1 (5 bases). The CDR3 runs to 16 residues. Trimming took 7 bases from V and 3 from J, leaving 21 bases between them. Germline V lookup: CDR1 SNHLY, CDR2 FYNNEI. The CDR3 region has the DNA TGTGCCAGCATCTTTGGGGGGTATAGTTGGTACACTGAAGCTTTCTTT. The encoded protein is CASIFGGYSWYTEAFF.

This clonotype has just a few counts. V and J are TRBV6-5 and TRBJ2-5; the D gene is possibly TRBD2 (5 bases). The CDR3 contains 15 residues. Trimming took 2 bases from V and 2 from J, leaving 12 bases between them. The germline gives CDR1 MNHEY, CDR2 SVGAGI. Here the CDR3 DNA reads TGTGCCAGCAGTTACGACCCCCGGGGTCAAGAGACCCAGTACTTC. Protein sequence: CASSYDPRGQETQYF.

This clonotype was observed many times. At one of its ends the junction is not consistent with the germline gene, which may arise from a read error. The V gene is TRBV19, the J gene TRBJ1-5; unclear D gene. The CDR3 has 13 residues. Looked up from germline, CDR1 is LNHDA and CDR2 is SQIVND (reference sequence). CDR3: CASSIDPWQRQHF. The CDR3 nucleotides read TGTGCCAGTAGTATAGACCCTTGGCAGCGCCAGCATTTT.

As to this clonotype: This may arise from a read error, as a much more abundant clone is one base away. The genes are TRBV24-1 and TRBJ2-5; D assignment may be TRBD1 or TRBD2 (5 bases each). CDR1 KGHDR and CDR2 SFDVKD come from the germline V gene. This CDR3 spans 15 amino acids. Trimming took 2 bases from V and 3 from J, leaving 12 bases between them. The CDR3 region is CATSDSGTAEETQYF. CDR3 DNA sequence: TGTGCCACCAGTGATTCGGGGACGGCGGAAGAGACCCAGTACTTC.